Listed here is a single T cell receptor (beta chain). Its specificity is unknown. This record belongs to a study of T cell responses to AZD1222 COVID-19 vaccine. The study's findings and limits: Recipients of two AZD1222 doses showed rising Spike-specific TCR breadth and depth. Sampled repertoires all dated from after the peak T cell response.

V shed 7 bases and J shed 3 bases, with 12 bases lying between them. The CDR3 spans 13 residues. Germline-derived CDR1 and CDR2 are MNHNY and SVGAGI (reference sequence). The method was immunoSEQ multiplex PCR; TCRdb's version includes in-frame clones alone and lacks a portion of them. There are around 130,000 clones in the sample; about 93% occur only once, and roughly 0.96% lies in the top ten. The sequencing here drew on peripheral blood, taken on day 0 of AZD1222 vaccination. The V call is TRBV6-6, the J call TRBJ1-2; D is unresolved. The TCR sequence derives from an adult in good health. CDR3 DNA: TGTGCCAGCAATTCGCCCGGGGACTATGGCTACACCTTC. Protein sequence: CASNSPGDYGYTF.